This TCR beta chain appears in the sequencing data of a study of T cells in localized non-small cell lung cancer. This clone ranks as medium-sized (0.01 to 0.1%). Its matching antigen is unknown. The table came from immunoSEQ multiplex PCR; TCRdb's copy has only in-frame clones and leaves some out. The sample holds some 1,500 clones, more than 20% seen once. From germline, CDR1 is MNHGY and CDR2 SAAAGT. This CDR3 has 14 residues. V was clipped by 7 bases and J by 6 bases, with 19 bases between them. Study-wide results and caveats: Among the top 100 tumor clones, a median about 59 appeared in adjacent lung. Heterogeneity remains possible because sequencing was limited to only one tumor region.

This material consisted of lung tumor tissue, taken before any cancer treatment. J is TRBJ2-7 and V is TRBV6-8; a possible D gene is TRBD1 (6 bases). This TCR derives from a male donor at least 60 years old with stage II lung adenocarcinoma. The chain's CDR3 is CASTPGEIFGEQYF. The CDR3 DNA is TGTGCCAGCACCCCAGGGGAGATTTTCGGCGAGCAGTACTTC.